The rows below give T cell receptor beta chains drawn from one sample of a study of primary melanoma T cells and metastatic recurrence. Assay used: immunoSEQ multiplex PCR; TCRdb lists only in-frame clones, some missing. The data hold roughly 1,500 clones, with more than 75% observed a single time. Sequenced input: melanoma tumor tissue. Every receptor here comes from a human donor with melanoma. CDR3s leave out the opening cysteine and the closing phenylalanine or tryptophan. Where a row states a size, it is once, few, many or the class of an expanded clone; other rows omit it.

clone size: NA
V gene: TRBV6-8
J gene: TRBJ2-1
CDR3 protein: ASNDKTGTPSNEQF

clone size: once
V gene: TRBV11-3
J gene: TRBJ2-1
CDR3 protein: ASTWGHRGNEQF

clone size: NA
V gene: TRBV6-8
J gene: TRBJ2-5
CDR3 protein: ASSYSIGGRAAETQY

clone size: NA
V gene: TRBV18
J gene: TRBJ2-6
CDR3 protein: ASSPVDSGANVLT

clone size: NA
V gene: TRBV28
J gene: NA
CDR3 protein: ASSSRSGYQPQY

clone size: NA
V gene: TRBV23-1
J gene: TRBJ2-1
CDR3 protein: ASSPWTSGPNEQF

clone size: NA
V gene: TRBV6-8
J gene: TRBJ1-1
CDR3 protein: AIDGVGNTEAF

clone size: NA
V gene: TRBV14
J gene: TRBJ1-2
CDR3 protein: ASSQNGDYGYT

clone size: NA
V gene: TRBV15
J gene: TRBJ1-1
CDR3 protein: ATSRVRGGTEAF

clone size: NA
V gene: TRBV2
J gene: TRBJ2-7
CDR3 protein: ASSVPGQGTYEQY

clone size: NA
V gene: TRBV7-6
J gene: TRBJ2-6
CDR3 protein: ASSSRQSGVNVLT

clone size: NA
V gene: TRBV15
J gene: TRBJ2-3
CDR3 protein: ATSTGGPQDTQY

clone size: NA
V gene: TRBV6-8
J gene: TRBJ1-1
CDR3 protein: ASSYSGRGKGGTEAF

clone size: NA
V gene: TRBV18
J gene: TRBJ2-5
CDR3 protein: ASSPSGETQY

clone size: NA
V gene: TRBV5-1
J gene: TRBJ1-3
CDR3 protein: ASSLEVNSGNTIY

clone size: NA
V gene: TRBV6-4
J gene: TRBJ1-2
CDR3 protein: ASSSLGGYT

clone size: NA
V gene: TRBV22-1
J gene: TRBJ2-1
CDR3 protein: ASSLHQGLAFNEQF

clone size: few
V gene: TRBV7-6
J gene: TRBJ2-1
CDR3 protein: ASSPRDTLRYNEQF

clone size: NA
V gene: TRBV7-1
J gene: TRBJ1-5
CDR3 protein: ASSLTGAQGPQH

clone size: NA
V gene: TRBV29-1
J gene: TRBJ1-2
CDR3 protein: SVEGAESYGYT

clone size: once
V gene: TRBV14
J gene: TRBJ1-1
CDR3 protein: ASSQDLFREGMNTEAF

clone size: NA
V gene: TRBV18
J gene: TRBJ2-5
CDR3 protein: ASTSPYQETQY

clone size: NA
V gene: TRBV11-3
J gene: TRBJ1-1
CDR3 protein: ASSGRDRNTEAF

clone size: NA
V gene: TRBV19
J gene: TRBJ1-1
CDR3 protein: ASSSGDSEDTEAF